This T cell receptor beta chain was captured in a study of blood T cell repertoires in COVID-19. Method: immunoSEQ multiplex PCR; TCRdb's copy keeps in-frame clones and lacks some. The sample has roughly 30,000 clones; around four fifths are singletons. The CDR3 runs 12 residues. The V gene end was trimmed by 0 bases and the J gene end by 14 bases; junction bases not matched to a gene: 3. Germline loops: CDR1 MNHEY, CDR2 SVGAGI. The TCR was taken from a man in his 70s with acute or convalescent COVID-19. The specimen was peripheral blood. This rearrangement joins TRBV6-5 to TRBJ1-2, with 10 nucleotides matching TRBD1. CDR3 region: CASSYSTGGPTF. As DNA, the CDR3 is TGTGCCAGCAGTTACTCGACAGGGGGCCCTACCTTC.